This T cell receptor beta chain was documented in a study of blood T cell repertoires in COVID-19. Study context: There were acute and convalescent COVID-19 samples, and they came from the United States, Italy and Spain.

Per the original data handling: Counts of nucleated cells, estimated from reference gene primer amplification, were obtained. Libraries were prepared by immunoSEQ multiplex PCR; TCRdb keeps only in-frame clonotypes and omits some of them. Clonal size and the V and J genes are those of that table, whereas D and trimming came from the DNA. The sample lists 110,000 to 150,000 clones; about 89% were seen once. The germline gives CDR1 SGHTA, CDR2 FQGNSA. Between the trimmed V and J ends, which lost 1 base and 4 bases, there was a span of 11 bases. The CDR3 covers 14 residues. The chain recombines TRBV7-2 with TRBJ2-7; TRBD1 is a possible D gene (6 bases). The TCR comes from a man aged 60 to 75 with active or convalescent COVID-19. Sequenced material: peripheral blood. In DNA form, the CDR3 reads TGTGCCAGCAGCTTAGAAAGGACAGCTTACGAGCAGTACTTC. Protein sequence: CASSLERTAYEQYF.